These T cell receptor beta chains were read from a single sample in a study of T cells after yellow fever vaccination. TCRdb independently ran MiXCR on the 5' RACE reads; one entry per CDR3 protein. Of over 300,000 distinct CDR3 sequences in the sample, about 4% were seen once. The source material was PBMCs, sampled 5 days after the yellow fever booster vaccination. These receptors all stem from a man younger than 35 who received the YFV17D yellow fever vaccine. Each CDR3 is given without its conserved first and last residue. Fields, in order: J gene, V gene, CDR3 protein.

TRBJ2-3 | TRBV7-9 | ASSPRLQPTDTQY
TRBJ2-1 | TRBV5-5 | ASSPGEISYNEQF
TRBJ1-3 | TRBV12-3/TRBV12-4 | ASIPFTGTVSGNTIY
TRBJ2-7 | TRBV7-3 | ASSLRPGPLNEQY
TRBJ2-5 | TRBV10-3 | AITGDQETQY
TRBJ2-4 | TRBV6-2/TRBV6-3 | ASSIQGDLAKNIQY
TRBJ1-2 | TRBV25-1 | ASSVQDGYT
TRBJ2-6 | TRBV7-3 | ASSLIAASGGDSSGANVLT
TRBJ1-2 | TRBV27 | ASSLSKVSYGYT
TRBJ1-2 | TRBV4-1 | ASSPGTGDGYT
TRBJ1-5 | TRBV4-1 | ASSQVAVSNQPQH
TRBJ1-2 | TRBV7-8 | ASSFTGAYGYT
TRBJ1-4 | TRBV18 | ASSPQGATNEKLF
TRBJ2-1 | TRBV7-9 | ASSKAGRGNEQF
TRBJ1-1 | TRBV12-3/TRBV12-4 | ASSFGALNTEAF
TRBJ2-1 | TRBV18 | AGSPGAIRGDEQF
TRBJ2-7 | TRBV6-6 | ASSPGQIEQY
TRBJ2-5 | TRBV5-1 | ASNPLSGQQETQY
TRBJ2-2 | TRBV5-1 | ASSLEGGTNTGELF
TRBJ2-3 | TRBV4-2 | ASSQGSRGTDTQY
TRBJ1-1 | TRBV6-2/TRBV6-3 | ASMEYRGMNTEAF
TRBJ2-1 | TRBV2 | ASQGTSYNEQF
TRBJ2-3 | TRBV6-5 | ASSLDLTGPTDTQY
TRBJ2-7 | TRBV2 | ASSRSLRDREYEQY
TRBJ2-3 | TRBV6-4 | ASSLSGNGIDTQY
TRBJ2-5 | TRBV3-1 | ASSPHAWTSGGADQETQY
TRBJ2-1 | TRBV5-1 | ASSLGIQRNEQF
TRBJ2-1 | TRBV29-1 | SVRRLSNEQF
TRBJ1-4 | TRBV2 | ASQSEATNEKLF
TRBJ1-5 | TRBV6-6 | ASSPYGGSNQPQH
TRBJ2-3 | TRBV7-2 | ASSLYSSTDTQY
TRBJ1-4 | TRBV7-9 | ASRSGDRGNEKLF
TRBJ2-2 | TRBV4-3 | ASSQLVGSWYGELF
TRBJ1-2 | TRBV10-3 | AISEHGGDHGYT
TRBJ2-3 | TRBV6-4 | ASSDRGLGDTQY
TRBJ1-3 | TRBV7-5 | ISVPEAPGGKGNTIY
TRBJ1-1 | TRBV5-1 | ASSRQGGNTEAF
TRBJ1-4 | TRBV6-6 | ASSPTAGGQPNEKLF
TRBJ2-3 | TRBV20-1 | SAGPTSGGPGDTQY
TRBJ2-5 | TRBV20-1 | SAGDRKETQY
TRBJ1-2 | TRBV12-3/TRBV12-4 | ASSLTGTEGYT
TRBJ2-3 | TRBV5-4 | ASSLGGGYTDTQY
TRBJ1-5 | TRBV6-2/TRBV6-3 | ASSYGGVQPQH
TRBJ2-3 | TRBV12-3/TRBV12-4 | ASSQAGRTSTDTQY
TRBJ1-6 | TRBV7-2 | ASSLAGDKNSPLH
TRBJ2-5 | TRBV18 | ASSPDRDLPTQY